This TCR beta chain was identified in a study of monozygotic twins with inflammatory bowel disease. Study outcomes and limitations: IBD patients displayed reduced TCRbeta diversity (inverse Simpson) when set against healthy co-twins. For IBD patients, clonotypes shared with others were fewer than for healthy twins, especially with disease activity.

About this clonotype: Its matching antigen is unknown.

The CDR3 consists of 12 residues. Germline V lookup: CDR1 SGHDT, CDR2 YYEEEE. TCRdb re-called the 5' RACE reads; every CDR3 protein appears as one record, without DNA. This sample contains nearly 450,000 distinct CDR3 sequences. The specimen was blood. The TCR was taken from a human donor with ulcerative colitis or Crohn's disease, or a healthy co-twin of an affected twin (not recorded which). This chain links TRBV5-6 with TRBJ2-7; the D gene TCRdb calls, TRBD1, cannot be checked with no DNA. CDR3 protein: CASRLTGSEQYF.